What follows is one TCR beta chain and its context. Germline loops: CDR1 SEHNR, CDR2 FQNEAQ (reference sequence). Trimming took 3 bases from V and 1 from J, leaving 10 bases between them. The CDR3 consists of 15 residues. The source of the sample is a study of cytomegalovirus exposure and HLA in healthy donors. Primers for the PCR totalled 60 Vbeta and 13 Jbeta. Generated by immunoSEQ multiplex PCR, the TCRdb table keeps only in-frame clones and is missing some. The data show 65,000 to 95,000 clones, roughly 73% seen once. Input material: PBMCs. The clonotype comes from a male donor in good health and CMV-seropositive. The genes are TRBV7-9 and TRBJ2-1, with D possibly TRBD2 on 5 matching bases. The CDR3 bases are TGTGCCAGCAGCTTTTATCGGGATTCCTACAATGAGCAGTTCTTC. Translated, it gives CASSFYRDSYNEQFF.